The clone carrying this T cell receptor beta chain is a singleton in its sample. The antigen remains unidentified. Sequencing used immunoSEQ v3.0 at survey level. Sequencing efforts were directed toward about 40,000-50,000 T-cell genomes per sample. Some clones are missing from TCRdb's copy, which holds only in-frame ones; the method was immunoSEQ multiplex PCR. Found here are 20,000 to 30,000 clones, around 88% of them singletons; the top ten hold 5.1%. This record comes from a study of long-term antiretroviral therapy in people with HIV. V was shortened by 1 base and J by 2 bases, with 9 bases between the two germline ends. Germline CDR1 and CDR2: SGHRS and YFSETQ. The CDR3 totals 14 residues. General study findings and limits: Once patients were on ART, diversity went higher but still fell short of transplant donor controls.

The material sequenced was unsorted PBMCs, taken 3 years after starting antiretroviral therapy. The chain is built from TRBV5-1 and TRBJ2-5; D is ambiguous. The source of this sequence is a young man with HIV. The CDR3 bases are TGCGCCAGCAGCTTGCAGGTTGGGCAAGAGACCCAGTACTTC. Amino acid sequence: CASSLQVGQETQYF.